This T cell receptor (beta chain) was profiled in a study of blood T cell repertoires in COVID-19. Study-wide background: There were acute and convalescent COVID-19 samples, and they came from the United States, Italy and Spain.

Authors' data handling: Estimates of nucleated cell counts were drawn from the amplification of reference gene primers. The repertoire was sequenced with immunoSEQ multiplex PCR; TCRdb's copy has only in-frame clones and lacks some. V and J calls and clone size are as listed in that table; D and trimming were resolved from the DNA. The data hold tens of thousands of clones, with roughly 90% observed a single time. Specimen: peripheral blood. The receptor was isolated from a man in his 60s with acute or convalescent COVID-19.

The CDR3 nucleotides are TGTGCCAGCAGCGTGAGGGACAGCGGGTTCGCCGGGGAGCTGTTTTTT. Translating it yields CASSVRDSGFAGELFF. This chain joins TRBV9 and TRBJ2-2; D is possibly TRBD1 (7 bases). The CDR3 runs 16 residues. The V and J ends lost 2 bases and 6 bases respectively, with 17 bases between them. CDR1 is SGDLS and CDR2 is YYNGEE in the germline V gene.